These 20 T cell receptor beta chains were all obtained from the same sample, sequenced in a study of cytomegalovirus exposure and HLA in healthy donors. The PCR made use of 60 Vbeta and 13 Jbeta primers. Only in-frame clones appear in the TCRdb table, and some are missing; sequencing was by immunoSEQ multiplex PCR. The sample lists about 140,000 clones; about 81% were seen once. Sequencing was carried out using PBMCs. These TCRs come from a man aged 30 to 45 in good health and CMV-seronegative.

This rearrangement joins TRBV18 to TRBJ2-2, with 7 bases aligning to TRBD2. From germline, CDR1 is KGHSH and CDR2 LQKENI. V shed 1 base and J 0 bases; nucleotides not matched to a gene: 8. The CDR3 loop spans 18 amino acids. CDR3 sequence reads: CASSPLPLAGSNTGELFF. CDR3 nucleotide sequence: TGTGCCAGCTCACCACTTCCCTTAGCGGGTTCGAACACCGGGGAGCTGTTTTTT. Combining the CDR3 with reference TRBV18 and TRBJ2-2 gives the whole variable domain NAGVMQNPRHLVRRRGQEARLRCSPMKGHSHVYWYRQLPEEGLKFMVYLQKENIIDESGMPKERFSAEFPKEGPSILRIQQVVRGDSAAYFCASSPLPLAGSNTGELFFGEGSRLTVL.

The chain combines TRBV6-1 with TRBJ2-3; TRBD1 matches at 8 bases. The V and J ends lost 6 bases and 1 base, in that order; junction bases with no gene match: 3. CDR1 and CDR2 from the germline V gene are MNHNS and SASEGT. This CDR3 spans 14 amino acids. DNA of the CDR3: TGTGCCAGCAGGGCGGGACAGGGCACAGATACGCAGTATTTT. Protein product: CASRAGQGTDTQYF.

The genes are TRBV5-1 and TRBJ1-2; 7 bases map to TRBD1. After removal of 4 bases from V and 5 bases from J, the junction contained 14 bases not matched to a gene. The germline V gene has CDR1 SGHRS and CDR2 YFSETQ. There are 16 residues in the CDR3. CDR3: CASSLISGTEAYGYTF. The CDR3 coding sequence is TGCGCCAGCAGCCTTATTTCGGGGACAGAAGCTTATGGCTACACCTTC.

This clone was seen a few times. The gene calls are TRBV27 and TRBJ1-5; 10 nucleotides agree with TRBD1. V lost 5 bases, J lost 6 bases, and 7 bases stayed unmatched. The germline gives CDR1 MNHEY, CDR2 SMNVEV (reference sequence). CDR3 length equals 15 residues. This chain's CDR3 is CASSMDRGNPQPQHF. CDR3 in DNA: TGTGCCAGCAGTATGGACAGGGGGAATCCTCAGCCCCAGCATTTT.

The chain recombines TRBV9 with TRBJ1-5, with a possible D match to TRBD1 (5 bases). V was shortened by 0 bases and J by 6 bases, with 10 bases between the two germline ends. The CDR3 spans 14 residues. The germline V gene has CDR1 SGDLS and CDR2 YYNGEE. CDR3 in amino acids: CASSVDQGPQPQHF. Written as DNA, the CDR3 is TGTGCCAGCAGCGTAGATCAGGGTCCTCAGCCCCAGCATTTT.

This clone has only a few counts. The chain carries TRBV2 and TRBJ1-6; D might be TRBD1 (5 bases). With 8 bases removed from V and 9 bases from J, the gap between germline ends came to 11 bases. CDR1 and CDR2 (germline): SNHLY, FYNNEI. The CDR3 is 12 residues long. The CDR3: CASLAGGSPLHF. The CDR3 bases are TGTGCCAGCTTGGCCGGGGGTTCACCCCTCCACTTT.

V gene TRBV11-2 combines with J gene TRBJ2-2; 15 positions agree with TRBD2. The CDR3 is made up of 18 amino acids. V shed 6 bases and J 4 bases; nucleotides not matched to a gene: 9. Germline assignment: CDR1 SGHAT and CDR2 FQNNGV. The DNA of the CDR3 is TGTGCCAGCAGACTCGGACTAGCGGGGGGGCGGGGCACCGGGGAGCTGTTTTTT. This gives the protein CASRLGLAGGRGTGELFF.

The genes are TRBV6-5 and TRBJ1-4; weak D call: TRBD1 (5 bases). Germline V gene sequence: CDR1 MNHEY, CDR2 SVGAGI. V shed 5 bases and J shed 7 bases, with 17 bases lying between them. This CDR3 is 15 amino acids long. CDR3 residues: CASSRGGTTGEKLFF. CDR3 nucleotide sequence: TGTGCCAGCAGTCGGGGAGGGACGACGGGTGAAAAACTGTTTTTT.

The DNA for the CDR3 is TGTGCCAGCAGTGAACCTAGCGGGGGGAGGGCAGATACGCAGTATTTT. Protein sequence: CASSEPSGGRADTQYF. This sequence joins TRBV2 and TRBJ2-3, with 11 bases aligning to TRBD2. V trimming: 2 bases; J trimming: 4 bases; junction bases outside the gene matches: 5. This CDR3 spans 16 amino acids. Germline V gives CDR1 SNHLY, CDR2 FYNNEI.

The chain employs TRBV13 and TRBJ1-5, with D tentatively TRBD1 (6 bases). This CDR3 region has 14 residues. Per the germline V gene, CDR1 is PRHDT and CDR2 is FYEKMQ (reference sequence). V was clipped by 10 bases and J by 1 base, with 14 bases between them. CDR3 in amino acids: CATSTRGSNQPQHF. The CDR3 nucleotides read TGTGCCACCAGTACTAGGGGGAGCAATCAGCCCCAGCATTTT.

V and J are TRBV4-1 and TRBJ2-2; possible D gene TRBD2, 5 bases. CDR1 MGHRA and CDR2 YSYEKL come from the germline V gene. There are 18 residues in the CDR3. Deletions cut 4 bases from V and 1 base from J, with 19 bases between. CDR3 residues: CASSRSGERRRNTGELFF. CDR3 sequence (DNA): TGCGCCAGCAGCCGCTCCGGAGAGCGGCGGAGGAACACCGGGGAGCTGTTTTTT.

V usage is TRBV5-4 and J usage is TRBJ2-5, with a tentative D call TRBD2 (5 bases). Trimming pared 0 bases from V and 5 bases from J, leaving 11 bases between. Germline loops: CDR1 SGHNT, CDR2 YYREEE (reference sequence). The CDR3 runs 14 residues. CDR3: CASSLASTRETQYF. CDR3 nucleotide sequence: TGTGCCAGCAGCTTGGCCAGTACTAGGGAGACCCAGTACTTC.

This chain's CDR3 is CASGTGENYEQYF. The CDR3 coding sequence is TGTGCCAGCGGGACAGGGGAAAACTACGAGCAGTACTTC. The V gene is TRBV9, the J gene TRBJ2-5; 10 bases align to TRBD1. The end of the DNA is better explained by TRBJ2-7, so the J call may be wrong. Germline values: CDR1 SGDLS, CDR2 YYNGEE. CDR3 size: 13 residues.

The chain links TRBV10-1 to TRBJ2-1; D possibly corresponds to TRBD2 (6 bases). The germline V gene has CDR1 WNHNN and CDR2 SYGVQD (reference sequence). The V and J ends lost 5 bases and 5 bases respectively, with 10 bases between them. CDR3 length: 13 residues. The CDR3 here is CASSQWGDNEQFF. Written as DNA, the CDR3 is TGCGCCAGCAGTCAATGGGGGGACAATGAGCAGTTCTTC.

The V call is TRBV10-1, the J call TRBJ2-1; tentatively, D is TRBD1 (5 bases). V lost 0 bases, J lost 6 bases, and 12 bases lay in between. CDR1 is WNHNN and CDR2 is SYGVQD in the germline V gene (reference sequence). This CDR3 spans 15 amino acids. The CDR3 loop reads CASSESAGLGNEQFF. In DNA, the CDR3 is TGCGCCAGCAGTGAGTCAGCAGGGTTAGGCAATGAGCAGTTCTTC.

This clone showed up just a few times. The chain uses TRBV18 and TRBJ2-7, with 7 bases matching TRBD2. The V segment lost 6 bases and the J segment 6 bases; nucleotides outside the gene matches: 14. Looked up from germline, CDR1 is KGHSH and CDR2 is LQKENI. The CDR3 is 15 amino acids. Here the CDR3 reads CASSPQGRAWGEQYF. The CDR3 DNA reads as TGTGCCAGCTCCCCCCAAGGGAGGGCCTGGGGCGAGCAGTACTTC.

The chain has TRBV29-1 and TRBJ2-7, with D maybe TRBD1 (6 bases). CDR1 and CDR2 from the germline V gene are SQVTM and ANQGSEA. The germline V and J ends were trimmed by 4 bases and 3 bases, with 13 bases remaining between them. This CDR3 is 13 amino acids long. DNA for the CDR3: TGCAGCGTTGTGAGGGACACTGACTACGAGCAGTACTTC. Its translation is CSVVRDTDYEQYF.

The rearrangement joins TRBV7-9 to TRBJ1-1, with D tentatively TRBD1 (5 bases). Germline lookup yields CDR1 SEHNR and CDR2 FQNEAQ (reference sequence). This CDR3 has 16 amino acids. The V gene lost 4 bases and the J gene lost 1 base, with 16 bases spanning the gap. The CDR3 coding sequence is TGTGCCAGCAGCTCTCCCTCCTCGGGGGGGAACACTGAAGCTTTCTTT. Translating it yields CASSSPSSGGNTEAFF.

This clone was detected once. Here the CDR3 reads CSVFDSNYGYTF. In nucleotides, the CDR3 is TGCAGCGTTTTTGACAGTAACTATGGCTACACCTTC. The J gene is TRBJ1-2, the V gene TRBV29-1; D possibly corresponds to TRBD1 (5 bases). CDR1 is SQVTM and CDR2 is ANQGSEA in the germline V gene. The CDR3 runs to 12 residues. V shed 5 bases and J shed 1 base, with 8 bases lying between them.

The chain employs TRBV5-1 and TRBJ2-7; 7 bases agree with TRBD1. There are 14 residues in the CDR3. The germline V gene has CDR1 SGHRS and CDR2 YFSETQ. J was trimmed by 3 bases and V by 4 bases; bases with no gene match: 7. The DNA for the CDR3 is TGCGCCAGCAGCCGGACGACAGGGTTCTACGAGCAGTACTTC. Its translation is CASSRTTGFYEQYF.